This T cell receptor (beta chain) was found in a study of cytomegalovirus exposure and HLA in healthy donors. Whole-study context: Tens of millions of unique TCR sequences came from HLA-typed donors in an early release.

The study ran its PCR with 60 Vbeta and 13 Jbeta primers. Measured with immunoSEQ multiplex PCR; TCRdb has only the in-frame clones, and not every one. The data contain about 180,000 clones, roughly 80% of them singletons. In its sample, this clone was seen a few times. As yet, its antigen is unknown. The V and J ends lost 2 bases and 4 bases respectively, with 8 bases between them. CDR1 and CDR2 from the germline V gene are MGHDK and SYGVNS. The CDR3 consists of 13 residues. Findings and caveats of the study: While the bulk of TCR sequences proved rare, some public TCRs turned up in many donors.

This chain uses TRBV25-1 with TRBJ1-1; D possibly corresponds to TRBD1 (6 bases). The sequenced sample was PBMCs. This sequence originates from a boy younger than 10 in good health and CMV-seronegative. In DNA, the CDR3 is TGTGCCAGCAGTGAAGGGGGCCGCACTGAAGCTTTCTTT. Translating it yields CASSEGGRTEAFF.